The source of this T cell receptor beta chain is a study of CD8 T cells in ankylosing spondylitis. The CDR3 is 13 amino acids. V lost 8 bases and J 0 bases, leaving 8 bases between the germline ends. Germline-derived CDR1 and CDR2 are MNHEY and SVGEGT. Points from the study as a whole: About 8 highly homologous variants made up a TCR beta motif, and this motif appeared characteristic of ankylosing spondylitis blood. There was reportedly significant enrichment of clones that were disease-linked in matched ankylosing spondylitis synovial fluid.

To note about this clonotype: The antigen is unknown.

Construction of TCR beta libraries was performed using quantitative 5'-RACE with molecular barcodes. TCRdb fed the 5' RACE reads into MiXCR, producing one record per CDR3 protein. The sample records 500,000 to 550,000 distinct CDR3 sequences, 10% to 15% being singletons. This clonotype originated in a male donor with ankylosing spondylitis. The V gene is TRBV6-2 or TRBV6-3, the J gene TRBJ1-5; the D is unclear. Input material: blood, either unsorted or a sorted T cell fraction (not recorded which). CDR3 loop: CASRRSSNQPQHF. The CDR3 coding sequence is TGTGCCAGCCGACGGTCTAGCAATCAGCCCCAGCATTTT.